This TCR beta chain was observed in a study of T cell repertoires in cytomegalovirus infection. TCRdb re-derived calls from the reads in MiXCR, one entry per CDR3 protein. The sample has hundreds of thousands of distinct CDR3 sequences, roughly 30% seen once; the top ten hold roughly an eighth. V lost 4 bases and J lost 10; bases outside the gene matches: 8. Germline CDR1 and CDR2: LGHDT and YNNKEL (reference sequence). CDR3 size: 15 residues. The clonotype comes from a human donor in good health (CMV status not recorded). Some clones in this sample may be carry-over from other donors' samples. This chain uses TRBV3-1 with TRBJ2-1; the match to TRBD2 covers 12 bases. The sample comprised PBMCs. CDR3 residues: CASSLSSGGAGEQFF. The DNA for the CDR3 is TGTGCCAGCAGCCTCTCTAGCGGGGGGGCCGGGGAGCAGTTCTTC.